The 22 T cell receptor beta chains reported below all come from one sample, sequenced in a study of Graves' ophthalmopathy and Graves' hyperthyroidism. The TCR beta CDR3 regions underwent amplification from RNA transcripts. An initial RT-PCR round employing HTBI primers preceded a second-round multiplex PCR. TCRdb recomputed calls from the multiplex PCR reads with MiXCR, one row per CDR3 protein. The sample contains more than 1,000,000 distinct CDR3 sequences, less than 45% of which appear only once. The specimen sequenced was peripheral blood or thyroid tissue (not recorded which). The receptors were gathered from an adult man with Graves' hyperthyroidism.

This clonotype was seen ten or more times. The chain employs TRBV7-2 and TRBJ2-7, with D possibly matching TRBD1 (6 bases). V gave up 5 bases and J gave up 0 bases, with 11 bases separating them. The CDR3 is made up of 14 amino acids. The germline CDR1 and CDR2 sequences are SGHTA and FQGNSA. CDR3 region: CASSPGQFSYEQYF. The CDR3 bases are TGTGCCAGCAGCCCAGGACAGTTCTCCTACGAGCAGTACTTC.

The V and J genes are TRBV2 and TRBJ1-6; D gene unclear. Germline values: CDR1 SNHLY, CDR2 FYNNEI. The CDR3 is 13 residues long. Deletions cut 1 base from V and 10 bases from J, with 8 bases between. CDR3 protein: CASSEDNGSPLHF. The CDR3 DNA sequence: TGTGCCAGCAGTGAAGACAACGGCTCACCCCTCCACTTT.

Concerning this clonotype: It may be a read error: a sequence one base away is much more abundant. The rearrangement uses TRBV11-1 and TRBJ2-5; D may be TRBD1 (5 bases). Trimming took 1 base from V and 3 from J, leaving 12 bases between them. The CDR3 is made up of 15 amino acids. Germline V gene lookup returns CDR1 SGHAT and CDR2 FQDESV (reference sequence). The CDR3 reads CASSLVLTDKETQYF. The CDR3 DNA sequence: TGTGCCAGCAGCTTAGTGCTAACGGACAAAGAGACCCAGTACTTC.

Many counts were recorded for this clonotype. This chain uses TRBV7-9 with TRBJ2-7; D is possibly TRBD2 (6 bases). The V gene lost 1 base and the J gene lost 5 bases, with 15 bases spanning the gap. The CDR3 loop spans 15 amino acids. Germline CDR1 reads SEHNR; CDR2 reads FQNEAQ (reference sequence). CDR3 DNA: TGTGCCAGCAGCTTAGTGGACCGGGGGTCAGACGAGCAGTACTTC. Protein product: CASSLVDRGSDEQYF.

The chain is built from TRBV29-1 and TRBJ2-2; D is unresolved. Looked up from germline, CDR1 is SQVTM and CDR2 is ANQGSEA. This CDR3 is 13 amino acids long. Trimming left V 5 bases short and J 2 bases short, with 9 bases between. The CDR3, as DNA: TGCAGCGTTTTATGGCTAAACACCGGGGAGCTGTTTTTT. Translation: CSVLWLNTGELFF.

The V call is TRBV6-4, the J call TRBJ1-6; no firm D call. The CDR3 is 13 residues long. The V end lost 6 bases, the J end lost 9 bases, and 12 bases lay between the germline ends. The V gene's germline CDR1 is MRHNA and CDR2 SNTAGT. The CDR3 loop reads CASSNEAVSPLHF. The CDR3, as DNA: TGTGCCAGCAGCAACGAGGCGGTTTCACCCCTCCACTTT.

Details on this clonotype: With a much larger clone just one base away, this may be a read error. The CDR3 region has the DNA TGTGCCAGCAGCTTATATGGAAAACTGTTTTTT. Translating it yields CASSLYGKLFF. The rearrangement joins TRBV7-2 to TRBJ1-4; D is ambiguous. Germline V CDR1 and CDR2: SGHTA, FQGNSA. This CDR3 region has 11 residues. V dropped 2 bases and J dropped 10 bases, with 5 bases sitting between them.

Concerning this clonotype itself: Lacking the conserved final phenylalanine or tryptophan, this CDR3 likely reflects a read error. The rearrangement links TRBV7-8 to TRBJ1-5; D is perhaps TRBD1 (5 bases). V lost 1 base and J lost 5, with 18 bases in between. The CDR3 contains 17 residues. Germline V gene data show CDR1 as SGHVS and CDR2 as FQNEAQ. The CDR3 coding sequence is TGTGCCAGCAGCTTAGTGGGGCAGGGATTCTGGTATCAGCCCCAGCATCTT. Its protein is CASSLVGQGFWYQPQHL.

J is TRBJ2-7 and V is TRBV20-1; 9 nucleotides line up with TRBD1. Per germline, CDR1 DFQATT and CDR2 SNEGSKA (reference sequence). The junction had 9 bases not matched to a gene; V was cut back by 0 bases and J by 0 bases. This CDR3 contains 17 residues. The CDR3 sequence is CSARDRDRVLFSYEQYF. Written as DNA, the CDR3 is TGCAGTGCTAGAGACCGGGACAGGGTATTATTCTCCTACGAGCAGTACTTC.

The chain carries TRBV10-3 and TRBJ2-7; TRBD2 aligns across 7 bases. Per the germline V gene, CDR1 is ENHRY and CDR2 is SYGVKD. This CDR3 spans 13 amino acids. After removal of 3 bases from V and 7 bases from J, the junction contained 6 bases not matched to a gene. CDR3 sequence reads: CAISEMQGGEQYF. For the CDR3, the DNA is TGTGCCATCAGTGAAATGCAGGGAGGGGAGCAGTACTTC.

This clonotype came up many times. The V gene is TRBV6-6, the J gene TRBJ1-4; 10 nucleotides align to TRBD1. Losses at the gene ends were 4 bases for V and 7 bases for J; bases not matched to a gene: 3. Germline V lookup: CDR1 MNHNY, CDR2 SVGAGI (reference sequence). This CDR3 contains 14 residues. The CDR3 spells CASSWRDRGEKLFF. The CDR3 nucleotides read TGTGCCAGCAGTTGGCGGGACAGGGGTGAAAAACTGTTTTTT.

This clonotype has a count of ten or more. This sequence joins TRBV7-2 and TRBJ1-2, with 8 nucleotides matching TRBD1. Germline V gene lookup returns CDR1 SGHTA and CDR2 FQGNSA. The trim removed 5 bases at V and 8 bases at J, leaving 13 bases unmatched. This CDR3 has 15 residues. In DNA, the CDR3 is TGTGCCAGCAGCCCCAATCCGGACAGGGCGGGCGGCTACACCTTC. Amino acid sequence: CASSPNPDRAGGYTF. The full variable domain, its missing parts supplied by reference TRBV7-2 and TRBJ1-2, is GAGVSQSPSNKVTEKGKDVELRCDPISGHTALYWYRQSLGQGLEFLIYFQGNSAPDKSGLPSDRFSAERTGGSVSTLTIQRTQQEDSAVYLCASSPNPDRAGGYTFGSGTRLTVV.

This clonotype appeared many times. The CDR3 region is CASSAEHGGGELFF. CDR3 nucleotide sequence: TGTGCCAGCAGCGCCGAACACGGGGGCGGGGAGCTGTTTTTT. The chain couples TRBV9 to TRBJ2-2; weak D call: TRBD2 (6 bases). Germline-derived CDR1 and CDR2 are SGDLS and YYNGEE. Trimming took 3 bases from V and 7 from J, leaving 13 bases between them. The CDR3 is made up of 14 amino acids. Full variable domain (missing parts from reference TRBV9 and TRBJ2-2): DSGVTQTPKHLITATGQRVTLRCSPRSGDLSVYWYQQSLDQGLQFLIQYYNGEERAKGNILERFSAQQFPDLHSELNLSSLELGDSALYFCASSAEHGGGELFFGEGSRLTVL.

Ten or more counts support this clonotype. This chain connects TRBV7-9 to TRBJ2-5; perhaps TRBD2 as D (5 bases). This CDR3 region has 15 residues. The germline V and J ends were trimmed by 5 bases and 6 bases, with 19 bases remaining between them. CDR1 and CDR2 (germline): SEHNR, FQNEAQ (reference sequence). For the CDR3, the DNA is TGTGCCAGCAGCCACCGACTACAAGGTTCACAGACCCAGTACTTC. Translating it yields CASSHRLQGSQTQYF.

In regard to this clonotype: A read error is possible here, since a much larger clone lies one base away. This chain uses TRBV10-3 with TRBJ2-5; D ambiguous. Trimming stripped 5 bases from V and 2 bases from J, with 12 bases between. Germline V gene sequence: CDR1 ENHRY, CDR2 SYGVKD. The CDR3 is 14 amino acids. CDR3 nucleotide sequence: TGTGCCATCAGTTACTCGAGCGTGCAAGAGACCCAGTACTTC. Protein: CAISYSSVQETQYF.

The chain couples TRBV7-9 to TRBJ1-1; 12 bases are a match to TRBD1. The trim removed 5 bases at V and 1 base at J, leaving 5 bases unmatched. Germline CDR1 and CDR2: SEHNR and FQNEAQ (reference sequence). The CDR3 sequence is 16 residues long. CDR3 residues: CASSVRDRGPNTEAFF. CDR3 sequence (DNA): TGTGCCAGCAGCGTCCGGGACAGGGGGCCGAACACTGAAGCTTTCTTT.

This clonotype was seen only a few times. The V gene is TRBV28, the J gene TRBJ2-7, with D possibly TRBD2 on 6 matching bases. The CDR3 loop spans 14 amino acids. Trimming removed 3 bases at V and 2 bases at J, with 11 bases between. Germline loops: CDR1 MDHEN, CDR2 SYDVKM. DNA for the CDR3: TGTGCCAGCAGTTTTATCGGGAGAACCTACGAGCAGTACTTC. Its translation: CASSFIGRTYEQYF.

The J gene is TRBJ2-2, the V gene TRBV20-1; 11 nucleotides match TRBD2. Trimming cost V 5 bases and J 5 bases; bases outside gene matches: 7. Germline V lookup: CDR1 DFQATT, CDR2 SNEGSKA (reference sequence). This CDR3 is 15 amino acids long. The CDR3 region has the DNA TGCAGTGCTCCCTTAGCGGGGGGGCGAACCGGGGAGCTGTTTTTT. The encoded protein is CSAPLAGGRTGELFF.

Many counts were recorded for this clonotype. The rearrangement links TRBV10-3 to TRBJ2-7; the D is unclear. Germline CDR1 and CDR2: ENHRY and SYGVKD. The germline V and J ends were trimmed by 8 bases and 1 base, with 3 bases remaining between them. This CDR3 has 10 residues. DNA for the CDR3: TGTGCCATCGGTTCCTACGAGCAGTACTTC. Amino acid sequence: CAIGSYEQYF.

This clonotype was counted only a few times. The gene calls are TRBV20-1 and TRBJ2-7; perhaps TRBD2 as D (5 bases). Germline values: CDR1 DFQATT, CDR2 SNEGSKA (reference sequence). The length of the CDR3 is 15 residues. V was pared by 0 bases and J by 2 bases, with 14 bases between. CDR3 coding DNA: TGCAGTGCTAGAGATCAGAGGGCCGGGGCCTACGAGCAGTACTTC. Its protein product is CSARDQRAGAYEQYF.

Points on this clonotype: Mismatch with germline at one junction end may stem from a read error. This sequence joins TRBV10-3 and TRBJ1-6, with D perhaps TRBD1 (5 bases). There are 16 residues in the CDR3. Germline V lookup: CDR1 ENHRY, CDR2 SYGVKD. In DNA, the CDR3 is TGTGCCAGCAGTCCAAATGACAGCTCCTATAATTCACCCCTCCACTTT. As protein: CASSPNDSSYNSPLHF.

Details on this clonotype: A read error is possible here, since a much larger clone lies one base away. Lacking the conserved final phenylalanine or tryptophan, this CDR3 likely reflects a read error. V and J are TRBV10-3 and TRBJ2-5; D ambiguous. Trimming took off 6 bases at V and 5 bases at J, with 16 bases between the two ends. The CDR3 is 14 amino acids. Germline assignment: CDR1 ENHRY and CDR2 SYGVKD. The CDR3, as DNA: TGTGCCATCAGACGCTCCCGGGTCGGGGAGACCCAGTACCTC. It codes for CAIRRSRVGETQYL.